A single T cell receptor beta chain is shown here with its context. Antigen unknown. These data belong to a study of human T cells and chemical hapten exposure. Study as a whole: A patient group, mainly female, showed alopecia areata, totalis or universalis. Study conclusions and caveats: Donors' alopecia may make their immune response differ from healthy people's.

The germline V gene encodes CDR1 SQVTM and CDR2 ANQGSEA. The germline V and J ends were trimmed by 4 bases and 3 bases, with 15 bases remaining between them. The CDR3 consists of 14 residues. The time point here: patch test 3, about 24 weeks after DPC sensitization. The treatment is: therapeutic diphenylcyclopropenone sensitization with weekly scalp DPC. Under the authors' procedure: Samples ranged from about 23,224 to 690,600 TCRs, with a median of 95,638. TCRdb reanalysed the RACE reads using MiXCR and keeps one entry per CDR3 protein. The V and J calls shown here were made by TCRdb, not taken from the authors' results. The table records some 52,000 distinct CDR3 sequences, approximately 9.9% of them present only once.

This chain links TRBV29-1 with TRBJ1-1, with D unclear. The sample in question was whole blood, obtained in connection with sensitization to the hapten diphenylcyclopropenone (DPC). The TCR originated in a woman aged 40 to 50 with alopecia areata. Some clones in this sample may be carry-over from other donors' samples. The DNA of the CDR3 is TGCAGCGTTGTGGGCAGGCTCTCGGACACTGAAGCTTTCTTT. It is translated as CSVVGRLSDTEAFF.